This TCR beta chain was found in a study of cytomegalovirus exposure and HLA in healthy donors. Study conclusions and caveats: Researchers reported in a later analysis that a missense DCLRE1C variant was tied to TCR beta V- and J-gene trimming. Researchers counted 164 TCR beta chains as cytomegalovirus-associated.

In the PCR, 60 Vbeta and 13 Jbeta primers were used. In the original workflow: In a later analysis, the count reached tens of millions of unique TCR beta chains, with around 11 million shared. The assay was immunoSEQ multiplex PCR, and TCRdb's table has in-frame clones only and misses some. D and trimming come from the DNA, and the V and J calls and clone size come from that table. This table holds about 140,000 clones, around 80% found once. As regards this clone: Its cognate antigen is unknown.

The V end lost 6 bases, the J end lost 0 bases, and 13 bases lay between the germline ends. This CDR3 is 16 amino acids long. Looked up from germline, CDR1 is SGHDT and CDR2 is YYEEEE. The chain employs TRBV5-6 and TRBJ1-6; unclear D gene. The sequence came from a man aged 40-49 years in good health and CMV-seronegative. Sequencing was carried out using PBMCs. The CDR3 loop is CASTTLRDSYNSPLHF. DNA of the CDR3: TGTGCCAGCACGACCCTGAGGGACTCCTATAATTCACCCCTCCACTTT.